This T cell receptor (beta chain) was sequenced in a study of blood T cell repertoires in COVID-19. While infection was still active, Seattle patients were enrolled and then followed longitudinally. Only in-frame clones appear in the TCRdb table, and some are missing; sequencing was by immunoSEQ multiplex PCR. The table includes some 54,000 clones, approximately 85% detected once. This CDR3 is built from 13 residues. Germline lookup yields CDR1 MDHEN and CDR2 SYDVKM. The ends were cut back, 6 bases at V and 4 bases at J, with 12 bases in the middle. This sequence joins TRBV28 and TRBJ1-2; D is possibly TRBD1 (5 bases). Source material: peripheral blood. This clonotype was obtained from an elderly woman with COVID-19, enrolled during active disease. The CDR3 DNA is TGTGCCAGCAGGACAGAAACTTTCTATGGCTACACCTTC. Its protein is CASRTETFYGYTF.